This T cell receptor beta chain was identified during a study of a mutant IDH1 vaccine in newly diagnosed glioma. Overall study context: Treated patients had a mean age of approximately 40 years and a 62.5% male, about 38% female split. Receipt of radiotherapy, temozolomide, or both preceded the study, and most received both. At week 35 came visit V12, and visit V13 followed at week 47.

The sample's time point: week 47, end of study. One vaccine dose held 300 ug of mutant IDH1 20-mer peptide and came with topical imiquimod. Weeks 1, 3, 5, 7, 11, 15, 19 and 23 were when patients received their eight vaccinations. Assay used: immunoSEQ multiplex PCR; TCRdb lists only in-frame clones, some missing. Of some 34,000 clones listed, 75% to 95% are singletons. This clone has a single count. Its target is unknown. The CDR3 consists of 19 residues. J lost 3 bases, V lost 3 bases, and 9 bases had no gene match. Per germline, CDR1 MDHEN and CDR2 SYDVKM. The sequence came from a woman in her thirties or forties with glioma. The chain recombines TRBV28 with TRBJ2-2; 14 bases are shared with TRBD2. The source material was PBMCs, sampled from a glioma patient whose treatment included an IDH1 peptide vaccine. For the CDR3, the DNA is TGTGCCAGCAGTTTCCCCTCCGGACTAGCGGGAGGTCACACCGGGGAGCTGTTTTTT. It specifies CASSFPSGLAGGHTGELFF.